The 9 T cell receptor beta chains below all came from one sample that was sequenced in a study of cytotoxic CD8 clonotypes in ibrutinib-treated CLL. Assay: immunoSEQ multiplex PCR; the TCRdb copy retains only in-frame clones and omits some. The sample contains approximately 200,000 clones, about 72% of which appear only once. The sequenced sample was PBMCs, obtained after 24 months of ibrutinib treatment. These receptors were collected from a human donor with chronic lymphocytic leukemia.

The V gene is TRBV10-1, the J gene TRBJ1-1; 11 nucleotides align to TRBD1. Germline V lookup: CDR1 WNHNN, CDR2 SYGVQD (reference sequence). The CDR3 loop spans 15 amino acids. Germline trimming cut 5 bases from V and 5 bases from J; bases unmatched to any gene: 7. DNA for the CDR3: TGCGCCAGCAGTCATACCGGGACAGGGGGGACTGAAGCTTTCTTT. Translation gives CASSHTGTGGTEAFF.

The chain couples TRBV28 to TRBJ2-2; TRBD2 might be the D (5 bases). Germline V gives CDR1 MDHEN, CDR2 SYDVKM. The V end was cut by 3 bases, the J end by 3 bases, with 11 bases between. This CDR3 is 15 amino acids long. CDR3 amino acids: CASSFRGRDTGELFF. CDR3 DNA sequence: TGTGCCAGCAGTTTTAGAGGGAGAGACACCGGGGAGCTGTTTTTT.

Details on this clone: At one end the junction does not follow the germline gene, possibly because of a read error. The CDR3 DNA reads as TGTGCTAGCAGCTTAGGTAGCGGGAGCGGCCACGGGGAGCTGTTTTTT. Its translation: CASSLGSGSGHGELFF. This sequence joins TRBV7-7 and TRBJ2-2, with 9 bases fitting TRBD2. Germline V gives CDR1 SSHAT, CDR2 FNYEAQ (reference sequence). The CDR3 loop spans 16 amino acids.

V gene TRBV28 combines with J gene TRBJ1-5; D gene unclear. CDR3 length equals 16 residues. Germline values: CDR1 MDHEN, CDR2 SYDVKM. The V end was cut by 5 bases, the J end by 0 bases, with 14 bases between. CDR3 protein: CASSIYSSYSNQPQHF. CDR3 DNA sequence: TGTGCCAGCAGTATTTACAGTTCTTATAGCAATCAGCCCCAGCATTTT.

V is TRBV10-3 and J is TRBJ1-2, with D possibly TRBD1 on 5 matching bases. Trimming stripped 0 bases from V and 2 bases from J, with 7 bases between. Germline V gene sequence: CDR1 ENHRY, CDR2 SYGVKD. The length of the CDR3 is 14 residues. The CDR3 sequence is CAISESSGNYGYTF. CDR3 in DNA: TGTGCCATCAGTGAGTCATCAGGGAACTATGGCTACACCTTC.

CDR3 DNA: TGTGCCAGCATTTACCCGCGACAGGCAAGTGCCTACGAGCAGTACTTC. It encodes CASIYPRQASAYEQYF. The chain uses TRBV2 and TRBJ2-7, with D possibly matching TRBD1 (6 bases). Trimming left V 7 bases short and J 2 bases short, with 21 bases between. CDR3 length equals 16 residues. Germline CDR1 SNHLY, CDR2 FYNNEI.

In DNA form, the CDR3 reads TGCGCCAGCAGCCTCCCTAGCTACGAGCAGTACTTC. This sequence encodes CASSLPSYEQYF. V usage is TRBV5-1 and J usage is TRBJ2-7; no clear D. The CDR3 sequence is 12 residues long. Germline lookup yields CDR1 SGHRS and CDR2 YFSETQ. The V and J ends lost 4 bases and 3 bases respectively, with 8 bases between them.

The rearrangement uses TRBV5-1 and TRBJ2-7; D may correspond to TRBD1 or TRBD2 (6 bases each). CDR3 size: 13 residues. Trimming pared 9 bases from V and 5 bases from J, leaving 18 bases between. Germline CDR1 and CDR2: SGHRS and YFSETQ. DNA for the CDR3: TGCGCCACCGCAGGTCCGGGGGCGGACGAGCAGTACTTC. Residues: CATAGPGADEQYF.

V usage is TRBV5-4 and J usage is TRBJ2-7; TRBD2 is a possible D gene (5 bases). Looked up from germline, CDR1 is SGHNT and CDR2 is YYREEE (reference sequence). The CDR3 extends over 13 amino acids. V was pared by 4 bases and J by 2 bases, with 10 bases between. CDR3: CASSAGITYEQYF. In DNA form, the CDR3 reads TGTGCCAGCAGCGCCGGGATCACCTACGAGCAGTACTTC.